Listed below are T cell receptor beta chains from one sample, sequenced in a study of blood T cells in healthy people across ages. In TCRdb, the 5' RACE reads were re-called with MiXCR into one record per CDR3 protein. The profile shows some 1,800,000 distinct CDR3 sequences, roughly 43% of them singletons. Sequences were obtained from blood. Source of these receptors: a human donor in good health. Both conserved end residues are part of each CDR3. D genes are given only for firm matches.

v_call d_call cdr3_aa
TRBV28 TRBD1 CASSLGQGFSGANVRTF
TRBV9 . CASSVEALGANVLTF
TRBV20-1 . CSASSGLGYEQYF
TRBV20-1 TRBD1 CSAKGQQETQYF
TRBV6-5 . CATLSGSSYEQYF
TRBV20-1 TRBD1 CSARDLVRGHEQYF
TRBV6-5 . CASSYSMPSTDTQYF
TRBV29-1 . CSIETDSYEQYF
TRBV9 TRBD2 CASSIARTSQTYEQYF
TRBV7-3 TRBD1 CVSSLRVDRGPDTQYF
TRBV7-2 TRBD1 CASSFPGQGAVNLGNTIYF
TRBV10-3 . CAISENVPGQGYSPLHF
TRBV7-2 . CASSPFPYEQYF
TRBV5-8 . CASRRTWGTATNEKLFF
TRBV9 TRBD2 CASSVGEGTSGASYNEQFF
TRBV5-5 . CASSNSWTDPGGYTF
TRBV11-2 TRBD1 CASSLLVGTANTGELFF
TRBV27 . CASSSHPTEGNQPRHF
TRBV29-1 . CSVEDRGSPSTDTQYF
TRBV20-1 . CSAREKDRSYEQYF
TRBV9 . CASSAAFTRVDTQYF
TRBV27 TRBD1 CASSPSWGQGLYEQYF
TRBV6-4 . CASSIGGHNEQFF
TRBV20-1 . CSASGASRTDTQYF
TRBV20-1 TRBD1 CSARDPRQGNTEAFF
TRBV7-2 TRBD2 CASSLKSRGGYNEQFF
TRBV20-1 . CSAARGTVGETQYF
TRBV4-3 . CASSPRQSSQETQYF
TRBV20-1 . CSVEETSRQPQHF
TRBV12-3/TRBV12-4 . CASSYRDKQYF
TRBV20-1 TRBD1 CSARRETGTYEQYF
TRBV6-5 . CASSLGPQQYPNYGYTF
TRBV4-3 . CASSQAWERDEQYF
TRBV4-3 TRBD1 CASSSGTGVSATNEKLFF
TRBV13 . CANSLERSLEQFF
TRBV6-2/TRBV6-3 . CASSLIQGGYTF
TRBV30 . CAWTGHYNQPQHF
TRBV5-1 TRBD2 CASSVTSGQYNEQFF